A selection of T cell receptor beta chains follows, all from one sample in a study of T cells in Graves' hyperthyroidism and ophthalmopathy. TCRdb re-called the multiplex PCR reads through MiXCR, storing one row per CDR3 protein. The data hold some 800,000 distinct CDR3 sequences, with about 38% observed a single time. Sequencing used blood. These receptors were collected from a young man with Graves' hyperthyroidism. Both conserved end residues are part of each CDR3. D genes are given only for firm matches. Size values are once, few and many counts, or a class for expanded clones, and some rows have none.

TRBJ2-1,TRBV24-1,few,.,TGTGCCACCAGTGATTCCGGGACAAACAATGAGCAGTTCTTC,CATSDSGTNNEQFF
TRBJ2-5,TRBV5-1,.,TRBD2,TGCGCCAGCAGCTTGATGCCGGGACTAGCAGGGGAGACCCAGTACTTC,CASSLMPGLAGETQYF
TRBJ1-1,TRBV7-9,many,.,TGTGCCAGCAGCCTGGGGAGTGGGCCGAGGAACACTGAAGCTTTCTTT,CASSLGSGPRNTEAFF
TRBJ2-7,TRBV29-1,many,.,TGCAGCGTTGTTTGGGATCTCGAGCAGTACTTC,CSVVWDLEQYF
TRBJ1-4,TRBV9,few,TRBD1,TGTGCCAGCAGCTTAAAGGCAGGGGGTCCGGAAAAACTGTTTTTT,CASSLKAGGPEKLFF
TRBJ1-3,TRBV6-6,few,.,TGTGCCAGCAGCGACAGATTTCGGGCAAACACCATATATTTT,CASSDRFRANTIYF
TRBJ2-7,TRBV2,few,.,TGTGCCAGCAGGGGGGCTAGCGGACGACCCTACGAGCAGTACTTC,CASRGASGRPYEQYF
TRBJ2-3,TRBV7-2,.,.,TGTGCCAGCAGCTTAGCGGGAGTCGATCGGTATTTT,CASSLAGVDRYF
TRBJ2-7,TRBV4-1,.,.,TGCGCCAGCAGCCAAACTATAGGGGGGAGTAAAGAACAATACGAGCAGTACTTC,CASSQTIGGSKEQYEQYF
TRBJ1-1,TRBV7-9,many,TRBD1,TGTGCCAGCAGCTACGAAGGGGGCGCGTACACTGAAGCTTTCTTT,CASSYEGGAYTEAFF
TRBJ2-2,TRBV5-6,.,.,TGTGCCAGCAGCGGGACGCCCACGAACACCGGGGAGCTGTTTTTT,CASSGTPTNTGELFF
TRBJ1-5,TRBV2,.,.,TGTGCCAGCAGTTACTCGTTGCAGGCAGGGATGGAGCCCCAGCACTTT,CASSYSLQAGMEPQHF
TRBJ2-2,TRBV20-1,.,.,TGCAGTGCTAGGGAAGCGGCGAACACCGGGGAGCTGTTTTTT,CSAREAANTGELFF
TRBJ1-1,TRBV2,many,TRBD1,TGTGCCAGCAGGGGACAGGGAACTCCCCTGGCTTTCTTT,CASRGQGTPLAFF
TRBJ1-1,TRBV2,.,.,TGTGCCAGCAAGACCCCCCCCTCAGCTTTCTTT,CASKTPPSAFF
TRBJ2-7,TRBV20-1,few,.,TGCAGTGCTAGGCCCGCTGGGAGCTCCTACGAGCAGTACTTC,CSARPAGSSYEQYF
TRBJ2-5,TRBV25-1,.,TRBD1,TGTGCCAGCAGGACACAGGGGCCAAGGGAGACCCAGTACTTC,CASRTQGPRETQYF
TRBJ2-7,TRBV11-2,few,.,TGTGCCAGCAGCTTGCAGGCAGCCTCCTACGAGCAGTACTTC,CASSLQAASYEQYF
TRBJ1-2,TRBV7-9,many,TRBD1,TGTGCCAGCAGTTCCGGGACAGGGTACTATGGCTACACCTTC,CASSSGTGYYGYTF
TRBJ2-7,TRBV6-5,.,.,TGTGCCAGCAGAGCCCCCGGTACCTTGGACGAGCAGTACTTC,CASRAPGTLDEQYF
TRBJ1-5,TRBV4-2,.,.,TGTGCCAGCAGCCGAGTACAGAATAGCAATCAGCCCCAGCATTTT,CASSRVQNSNQPQHF
TRBJ1-5,TRBV7-8,.,.,TGTGCCAGCTCACCAAGGGGACCCGGTCAGCCCCAGCATTTT,CASSPRGPGQPQHF
TRBJ2-7,TRBV7-2,.,TRBD1,TGTGCCAGCAGCGACGACAGGGGCTCTAGCTACGAGCAGTACTTC,CASSDDRGSSYEQYF
TRBJ2-7,TRBV5-5,few,TRBD2,TGTGCCAGCAGCGAGGGACTAGGTACGATCTACGAGCAGTACTTC,CASSEGLGTIYEQYF
TRBJ2-7,TRBV4-1,.,TRBD2,TGCGCCAGCAGCCAAGCGACGAACCTAGCGGGAGACTACGAGCAGTACTTC,CASSQATNLAGDYEQYF
TRBJ2-7,TRBV7-8,few,.,TGTGCCAGCAGCTTAGTAGTGACTACTAACTACGAGCAGTACTTC,CASSLVVTTNYEQYF
TRBJ2-7,TRBV20-1,.,TRBD2,TGCAGTGCTACCAGACTAGCGGGAGACCCCTACGAGCAGTACTTC,CSATRLAGDPYEQYF
TRBJ1-1,TRBV25-1,.,TRBD1,TGCGCCAGCAGCCTTCACCCAGGGGGGTCGGCTATGAACACTGAAGCTTTCTTT,CASSLHPGGSAMNTEAFF
TRBJ1-2,TRBV19,.,TRBD1,TGTGCCAGTAGTATCACAGGGGGCGAGCTTGGCTACACCTTC,CASSITGGELGYTF
TRBJ1-6,TRBV5-8,few,TRBD1,TGTGCCAGCAGCTTAGGGACAGGGGTACGTCCCCTCCACTTT,CASSLGTGVRPLHF
TRBJ2-5,TRBV10-3,many,.,TGTGCCATCAGTGGCGTGGCGAACCAAGAGACCCAGTACTTC,CAISGVANQETQYF
TRBJ1-2,TRBV15,.,.,TGTGCCACCAGCAGTACCGCGGCAGGAAACTATGGCTACACCTTC,CATSSTAAGNYGYTF
TRBJ1-5,TRBV2,.,.,TGTGCCAACAGTTTAAGGGGGGGTAGCAATCAGCCCCAGCATTTT,CANSLRGGSNQPQHF
TRBJ1-2,TRBV12-3/TRBV12-4,.,.,TGTGCCAGCAGTTTTTTCGGCGGCTTAGGCTACACCTTC,CASSFFGGLGYTF
TRBJ2-5,TRBV28,.,TRBD2,TGTGCCAGCAGTCCTACGGGGGGATCGGGAGAGACTCAGTACTTC,CASSPTGGSGETQYF
TRBJ2-5,TRBV19,.,TRBD2,TGTGCCAGTAGTATCGGCCCGGGGGGTATCAATCAGCCCCAGTACTTC,CASSIGPGGINQPQYF
TRBJ2-1,TRBV9,.,.,TGTGCCAGCAGCCCTTCGCCGGGGAATGAGCAGTTCTTC,CASSPSPGNEQFF
TRBJ1-1,TRBV4-1,.,.,TGCGCCAGCAGCCAAATAGGATTCACTGAAGCTTTCTTT,CASSQIGFTEAFF
TRBJ1-5,TRBV10-3,.,TRBD1,TGTGCCAGCAGGAGGGCAGGGGGGGGTCAGCCCCAGCATTTT,CASRRAGGGQPQHF